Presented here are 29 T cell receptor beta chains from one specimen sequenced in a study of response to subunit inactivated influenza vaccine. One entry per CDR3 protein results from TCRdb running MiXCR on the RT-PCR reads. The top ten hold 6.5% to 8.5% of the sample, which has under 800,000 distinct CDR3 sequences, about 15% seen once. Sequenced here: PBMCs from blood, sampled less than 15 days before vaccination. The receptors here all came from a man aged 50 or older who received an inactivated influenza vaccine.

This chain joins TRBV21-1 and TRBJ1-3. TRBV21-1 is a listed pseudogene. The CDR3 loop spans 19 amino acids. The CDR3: CASSTPAGGKGISGNTIYF. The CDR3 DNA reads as TGTGCCAGCAGCACCCCAGCGGGGGGCAAAGGGATCTCTGGAAACACCATATATTTT.

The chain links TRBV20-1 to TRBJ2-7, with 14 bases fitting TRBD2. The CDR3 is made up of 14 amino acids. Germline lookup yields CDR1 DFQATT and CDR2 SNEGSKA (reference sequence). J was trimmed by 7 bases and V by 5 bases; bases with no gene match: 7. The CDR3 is CSAPGLAGEGEQYF. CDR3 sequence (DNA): TGCAGTGCTCCGGGACTAGCGGGAGAAGGAGAGCAGTACTTC.

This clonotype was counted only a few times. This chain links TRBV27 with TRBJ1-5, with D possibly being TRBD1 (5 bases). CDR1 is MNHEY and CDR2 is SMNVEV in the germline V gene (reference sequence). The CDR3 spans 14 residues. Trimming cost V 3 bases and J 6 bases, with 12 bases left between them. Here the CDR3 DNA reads TGTGCCAGCAGTTTTACGGGGCCCCGTCAGCCCCAGCATTTT. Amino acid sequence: CASSFTGPRQPQHF.

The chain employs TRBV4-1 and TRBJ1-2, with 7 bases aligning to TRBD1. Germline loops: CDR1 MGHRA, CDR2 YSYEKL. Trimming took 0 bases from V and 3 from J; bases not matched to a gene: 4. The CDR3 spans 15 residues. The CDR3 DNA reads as TGCGCCAGCAGCCAAGATCGGGACAGCCACTATGGCTACACCTTC. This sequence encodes CASSQDRDSHYGYTF.

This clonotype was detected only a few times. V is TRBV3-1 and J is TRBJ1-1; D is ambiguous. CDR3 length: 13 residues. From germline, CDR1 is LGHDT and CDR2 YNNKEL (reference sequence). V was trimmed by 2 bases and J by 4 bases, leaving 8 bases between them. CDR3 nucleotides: TGTGCCAGCAGCCAAAGGGCGACCACTGAAGCTTTCTTT. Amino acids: CASSQRATTEAFF.

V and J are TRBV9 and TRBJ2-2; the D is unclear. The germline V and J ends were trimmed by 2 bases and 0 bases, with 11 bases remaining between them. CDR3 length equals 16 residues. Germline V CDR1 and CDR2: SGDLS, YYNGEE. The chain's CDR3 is CASSVLGEPNTGELFF. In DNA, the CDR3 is TGTGCCAGCAGCGTTTTGGGCGAACCGAACACCGGGGAGCTGTTTTTT.

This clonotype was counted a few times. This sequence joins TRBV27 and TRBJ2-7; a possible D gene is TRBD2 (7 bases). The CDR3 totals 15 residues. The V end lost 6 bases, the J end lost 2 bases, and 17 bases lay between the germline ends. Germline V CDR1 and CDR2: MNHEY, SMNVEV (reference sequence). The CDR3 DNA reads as TGTGCCAGCAGCCTAAAAGGGGGGGATACCTACGAGCAGTACTTC. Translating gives CASSLKGGDTYEQYF.

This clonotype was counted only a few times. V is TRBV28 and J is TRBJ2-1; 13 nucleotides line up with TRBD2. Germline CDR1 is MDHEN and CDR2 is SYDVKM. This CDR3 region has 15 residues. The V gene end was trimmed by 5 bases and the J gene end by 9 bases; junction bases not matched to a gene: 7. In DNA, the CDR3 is TGTGCCAGCAGTCCACGGACTAGCGGGAGTAGTGAGCAGTTCTTC. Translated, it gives CASSPRTSGSSEQFF.

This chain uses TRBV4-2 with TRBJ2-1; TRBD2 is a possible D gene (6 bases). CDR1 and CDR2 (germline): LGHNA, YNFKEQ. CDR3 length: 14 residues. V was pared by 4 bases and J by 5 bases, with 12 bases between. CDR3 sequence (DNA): TGTGCCAGCAGCCTCCGGGACTTGGACAATGAGCAGTTCTTC. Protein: CASSLRDLDNEQFF.

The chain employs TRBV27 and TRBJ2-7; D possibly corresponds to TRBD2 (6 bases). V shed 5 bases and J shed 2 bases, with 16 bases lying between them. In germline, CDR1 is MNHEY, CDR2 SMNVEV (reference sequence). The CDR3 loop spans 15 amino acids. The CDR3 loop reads CASSVWGGGTYEQYF. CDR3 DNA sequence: TGTGCCAGCAGTGTCTGGGGAGGAGGGACCTACGAGCAGTACTTC.

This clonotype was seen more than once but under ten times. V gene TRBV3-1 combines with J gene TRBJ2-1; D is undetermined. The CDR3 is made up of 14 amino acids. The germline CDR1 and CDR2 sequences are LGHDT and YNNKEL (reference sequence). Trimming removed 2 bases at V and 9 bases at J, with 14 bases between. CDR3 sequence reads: CASSQISPFSEQFF. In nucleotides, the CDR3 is TGTGCCAGCAGCCAAATTTCTCCGTTCAGTGAGCAGTTCTTC.

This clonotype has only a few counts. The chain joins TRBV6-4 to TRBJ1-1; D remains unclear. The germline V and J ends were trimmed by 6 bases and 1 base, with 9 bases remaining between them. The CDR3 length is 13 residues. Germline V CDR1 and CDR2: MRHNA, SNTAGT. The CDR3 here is CASSAISNTEAFF. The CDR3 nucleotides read TGTGCCAGCAGCGCCATCTCGAACACTGAAGCTTTCTTT.

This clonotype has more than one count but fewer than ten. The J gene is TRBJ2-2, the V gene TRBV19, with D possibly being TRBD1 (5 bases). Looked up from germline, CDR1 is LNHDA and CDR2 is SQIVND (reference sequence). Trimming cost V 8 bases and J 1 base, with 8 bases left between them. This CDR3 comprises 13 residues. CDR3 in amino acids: CASQGENTGELFF. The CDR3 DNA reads TGTGCCAGTCAAGGGGAGAACACCGGGGAGCTGTTTTTT.

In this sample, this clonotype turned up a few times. CDR3 in amino acids: CASSIQGSGELFF. The CDR3 bases are TGTGCCAGCAGCATCCAGGGTTCCGGGGAGCTGTTTTTT. V gene TRBV5-8 combines with J gene TRBJ2-2; D possibly corresponds to TRBD1 (5 bases). The V end was cut by 4 bases, the J end by 6 bases, with 10 bases between. Germline lookup yields CDR1 SGHTS and CDR2 YDEGEE. The CDR3 is 13 residues long.

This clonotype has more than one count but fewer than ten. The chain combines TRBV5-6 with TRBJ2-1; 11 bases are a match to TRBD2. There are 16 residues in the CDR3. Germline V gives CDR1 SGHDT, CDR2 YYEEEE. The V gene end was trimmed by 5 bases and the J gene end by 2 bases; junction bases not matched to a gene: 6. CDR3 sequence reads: CASRQTSGAAYNEQFF. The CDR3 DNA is TGTGCCAGCAGACAGACTAGCGGGGCTGCCTACAATGAGCAGTTCTTC.

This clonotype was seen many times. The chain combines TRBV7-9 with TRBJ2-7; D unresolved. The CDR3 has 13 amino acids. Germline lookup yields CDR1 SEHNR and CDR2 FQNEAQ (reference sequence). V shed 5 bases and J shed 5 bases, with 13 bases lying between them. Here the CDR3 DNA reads TGTGCCAGCAGCCTGGACCCGGGTCACGAGCAGTACTTC. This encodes CASSLDPGHEQYF.

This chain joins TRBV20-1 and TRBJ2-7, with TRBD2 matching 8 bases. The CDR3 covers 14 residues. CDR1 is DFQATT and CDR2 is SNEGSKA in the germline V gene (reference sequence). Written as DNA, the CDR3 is TGCAGCGCCGGGCCCGGCGGGAGGTTCTACGAGCAGTACTTC. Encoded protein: CSAGPGGRFYEQYF.

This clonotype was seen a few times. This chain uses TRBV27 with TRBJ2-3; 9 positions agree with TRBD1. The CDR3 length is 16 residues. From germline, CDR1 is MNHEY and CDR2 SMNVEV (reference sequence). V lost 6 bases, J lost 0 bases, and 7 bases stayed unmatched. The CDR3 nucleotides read TGTGCCAGCAGACCGGGACAGGGACAAAGCACAGATACGCAGTATTTT. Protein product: CASRPGQGQSTDTQYF.

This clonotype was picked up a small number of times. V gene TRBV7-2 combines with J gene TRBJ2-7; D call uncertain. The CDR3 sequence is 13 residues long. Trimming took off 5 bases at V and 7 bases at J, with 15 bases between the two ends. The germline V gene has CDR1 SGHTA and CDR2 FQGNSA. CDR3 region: CASSPDGALEQYF. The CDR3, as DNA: TGTGCCAGCAGCCCGGACGGCGCTCTTGAGCAGTACTTC.

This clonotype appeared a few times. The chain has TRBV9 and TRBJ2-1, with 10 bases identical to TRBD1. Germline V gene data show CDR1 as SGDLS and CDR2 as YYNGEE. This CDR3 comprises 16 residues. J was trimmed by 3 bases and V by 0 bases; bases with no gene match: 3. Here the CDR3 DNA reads TGTGCCAGCAGCGTAGGTTGGACAGGGGGCTACAATGAGCAGTTCTTC. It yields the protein CASSVGWTGGYNEQFF.

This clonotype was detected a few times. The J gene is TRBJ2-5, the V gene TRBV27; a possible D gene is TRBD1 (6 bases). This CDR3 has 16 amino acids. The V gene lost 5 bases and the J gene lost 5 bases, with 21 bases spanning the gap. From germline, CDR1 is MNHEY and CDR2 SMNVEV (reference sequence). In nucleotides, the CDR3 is TGTGCCAGCAGTCCTATGGAGGTTAGCACAGGGGAGACCCAGTACTTC. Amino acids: CASSPMEVSTGETQYF.

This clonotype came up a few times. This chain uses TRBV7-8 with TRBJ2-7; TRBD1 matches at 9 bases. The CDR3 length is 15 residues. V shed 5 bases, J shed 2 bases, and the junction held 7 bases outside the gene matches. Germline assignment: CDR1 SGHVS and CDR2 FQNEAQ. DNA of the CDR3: TGTGCCAGCAGCCGGAGGGACAGGGTGCCCTACGAGCAGTACTTC. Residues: CASSRRDRVPYEQYF.

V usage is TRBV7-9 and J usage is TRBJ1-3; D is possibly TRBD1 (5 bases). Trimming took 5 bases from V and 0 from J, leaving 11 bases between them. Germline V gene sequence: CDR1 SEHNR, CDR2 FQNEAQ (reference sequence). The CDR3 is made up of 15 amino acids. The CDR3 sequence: CASSPRGFSGNTIYF. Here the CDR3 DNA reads TGTGCCAGCAGCCCTAGGGGATTCTCTGGAAACACCATATATTTT.

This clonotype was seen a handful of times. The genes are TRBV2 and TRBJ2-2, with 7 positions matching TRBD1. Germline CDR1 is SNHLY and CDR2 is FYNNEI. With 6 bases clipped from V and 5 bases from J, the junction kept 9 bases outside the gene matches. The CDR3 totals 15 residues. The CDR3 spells CASRARTGTTGELFF. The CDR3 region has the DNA TGTGCCAGCAGAGCGAGGACAGGCACTACCGGGGAGCTGTTTTTT. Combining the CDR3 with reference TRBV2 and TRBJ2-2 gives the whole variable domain EPEVTQTPSHQVTQMGQEVILRCVPISNHLYFYWYRQILGQKVEFLVSFYNNEISEKSEIFDDQFSVERPDGSNFTLKIRSTKLEDSAMYFCASRARTGTTGELFFGEGSRLTVL.

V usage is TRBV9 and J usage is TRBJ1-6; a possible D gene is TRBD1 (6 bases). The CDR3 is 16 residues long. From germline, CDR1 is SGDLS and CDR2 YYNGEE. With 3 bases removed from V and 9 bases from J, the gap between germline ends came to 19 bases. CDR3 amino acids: CASSAEGGALVSPLHF. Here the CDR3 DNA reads TGTGCCAGCAGCGCCGAGGGGGGGGCCTTAGTTTCACCCCTCCACTTT.

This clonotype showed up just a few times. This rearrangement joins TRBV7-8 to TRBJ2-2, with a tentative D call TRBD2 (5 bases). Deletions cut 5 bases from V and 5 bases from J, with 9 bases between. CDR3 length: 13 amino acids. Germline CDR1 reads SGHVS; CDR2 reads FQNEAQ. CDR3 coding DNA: TGTGCCAGCAGCACCCGGGAAACCGGGGAGCTGTTTTTT. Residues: CASSTRETGELFF.

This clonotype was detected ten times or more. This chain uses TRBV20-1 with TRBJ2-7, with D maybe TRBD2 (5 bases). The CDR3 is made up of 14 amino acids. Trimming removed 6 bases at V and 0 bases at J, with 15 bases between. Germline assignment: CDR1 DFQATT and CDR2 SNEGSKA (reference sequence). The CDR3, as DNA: TGCAGTGCCGAAGGACTGACTTACTCCTACGAGCAGTACTTC. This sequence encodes CSAEGLTYSYEQYF.

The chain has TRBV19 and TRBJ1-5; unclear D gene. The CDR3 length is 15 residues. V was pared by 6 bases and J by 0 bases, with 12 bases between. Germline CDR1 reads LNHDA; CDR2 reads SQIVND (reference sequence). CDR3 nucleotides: TGTGCCAGTAGATTGAGTTGGGGTAGCAATCAGCCCCAGCATTTT. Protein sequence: CASRLSWGSNQPQHF.

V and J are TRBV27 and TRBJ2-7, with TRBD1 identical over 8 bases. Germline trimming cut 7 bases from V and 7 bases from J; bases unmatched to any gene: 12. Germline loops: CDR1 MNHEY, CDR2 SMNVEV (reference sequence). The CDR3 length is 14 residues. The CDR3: CASKRGQGVFEQYF. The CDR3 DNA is TGTGCCAGCAAAAGAGGACAGGGAGTTTTTGAGCAGTACTTC.